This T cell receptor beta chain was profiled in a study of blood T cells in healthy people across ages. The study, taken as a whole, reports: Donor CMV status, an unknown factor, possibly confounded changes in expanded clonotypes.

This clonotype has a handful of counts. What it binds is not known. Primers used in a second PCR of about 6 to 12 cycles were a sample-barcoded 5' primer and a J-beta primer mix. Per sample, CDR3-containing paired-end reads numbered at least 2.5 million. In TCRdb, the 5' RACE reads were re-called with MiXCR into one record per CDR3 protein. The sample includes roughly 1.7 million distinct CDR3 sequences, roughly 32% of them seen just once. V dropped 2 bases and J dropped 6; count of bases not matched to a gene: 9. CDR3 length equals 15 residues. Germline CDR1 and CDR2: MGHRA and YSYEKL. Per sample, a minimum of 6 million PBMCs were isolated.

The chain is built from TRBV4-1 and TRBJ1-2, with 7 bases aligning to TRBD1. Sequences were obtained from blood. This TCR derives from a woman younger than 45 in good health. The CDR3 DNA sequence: TGCGCCAGCAGCCAATCCACCGACAGGGCCAATGGCTACACCTTC. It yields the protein CASSQSTDRANGYTF.